A single sample gave rise to the 28 T cell receptor beta chains below, sequenced in a study of blood T cells in healthy people across ages. The use of a sample-barcoded 5' primer and a J-beta primer mix characterized a second PCR of roughly 7 to 11 cycles. TCRdb reprocessed the 5' RACE reads via MiXCR and lists one record per CDR3 protein. The sample includes a few hundred thousand distinct CDR3 sequences, roughly a quarter of them seen just once. These sequences were also reported in another study, on T cells of mothers and their children.

The sample consisted of blood. All receptors derive from a boy aged 2 to 10 in good health.

This clonotype was recorded a few times. This chain connects TRBV9 to TRBJ2-1; 10 bases line up with TRBD1. Near its end, the DNA agrees better with TRBJ2-7, so the J call may be wrong. Germline loops: CDR1 SGDLS, CDR2 YYNGEE. The CDR3 contains 14 residues. CDR3 DNA: TGTGCCAGCAGCGCCGCCGGGACAGGGGTCGAGCAGTACTTC. It specifies CASSAAGTGVEQYF.

This chain uses TRBV12-3 or TRBV12-4 with TRBJ2-1, with D perhaps matching TRBD1 or TRBD2 (5 bases each). The V end lost 6 bases, the J end lost 6 bases, and 15 bases lay between the germline ends. The CDR3 totals 14 residues. The CDR3 sequence: CASSWDGAGNEQFF. The CDR3 bases are TGTGCCAGCAGCTGGGACGGGGCTGGCAATGAGCAGTTCTTC.

Only a few counts were recorded for this clonotype. The chain joins TRBV5-1 to TRBJ2-1, with 10 bases that match TRBD1. The V and J ends lost 6 bases and 9 bases, in that order; junction bases with no gene match: 6. This CDR3 spans 13 amino acids. The germline V gene encodes CDR1 SGHRS and CDR2 YFSETQ. The CDR3 protein is CASTETGGTEQFF. The CDR3 bases are TGCGCCAGCACGGAGACAGGGGGCACTGAGCAGTTCTTC.

This clonotype turned up a few times. The chain carries TRBV7-8 and TRBJ2-5; 7 positions match TRBD1. V lost 7 bases and J lost 2; bases outside the gene matches: 4. This CDR3 region has 13 residues. Germline values: CDR1 SGHVS, CDR2 FQNEAQ. The CDR3 DNA follows: TGTGCCAGCACGTTACAGGGGCAAGAGACCCAGTACTTC. Encoded protein: CASTLQGQETQYF.

This clonotype has a handful of counts. The chain combines TRBV15 with TRBJ2-7; D is possibly TRBD1 (5 bases). The CDR3 length is 13 residues. CDR1 is LNHNV, CDR2 YYDKDF, per germline (reference sequence). Trimming cost V 1 base and J 8 bases, with 12 bases left between them. This CDR3 reads CATSRVEDIKQYF. CDR3 nucleotide sequence: TGTGCCACCAGCAGAGTTGAGGACATCAAGCAGTACTTC.

A few counts support this clonotype. The chain employs TRBV21-1 and TRBJ2-3; the DNA was not used to check the table's D call, TRBD1. TRBV21-1 is labeled a pseudogene. The CDR3 has 16 amino acids. Written as DNA, the CDR3 is TGTGCCAGCAGCAAAATAGACAGGGAGGGGACAGATACGCAGTATTTT. Amino acids: CASSKIDREGTDTQYF.

Turning to this clonotype: One end of the junction fails to match germline, which may point to a read error. The genes are TRBV10-3 and TRBJ1-1, with D tentatively TRBD1 (5 bases). From germline, CDR1 is ENHRY and CDR2 SYGVKD. This CDR3 comprises 16 residues. DNA for the CDR3: TGTGCCATCAGTGAGCTCTTCGGGACGGGGAACACTGGAGCTTTCTTT. Translated, it gives CAISELFGTGNTGAFF.

This chain joins TRBV18 and TRBJ2-7; D not certain. The germline V gene has CDR1 KGHSH and CDR2 LQKENI. V lost 2 bases and J lost 5, with 7 bases in between. The CDR3 has 12 residues. The DNA for the CDR3 is TGTGCCAGCTCACCAAGCGCCCACGAGCAGTACTTC. Protein product: CASSPSAHEQYF.

This clonotype was observed a single time. The chain recombines TRBV29-1 with TRBJ2-5, with 7 bases aligning to TRBD2. The J call is uncertain, as TRBJ2-1 better fits the DNA end. Per germline, CDR1 SQVTM and CDR2 ANQGSEA. This CDR3 comprises 16 residues. For the CDR3, the DNA is TGCAGCGTAACCCCGGCGACTAGCACCCTTTACAATGAGCAGTTCTTC. The encoded protein is CSVTPATSTLYNEQFF.

This clonotype was observed a handful of times. The J gene is TRBJ2-7, the V gene TRBV5-5; 8 nucleotides agree with TRBD2. The length of the CDR3 is 15 residues. V dropped 4 bases and J dropped 3; count of bases not matched to a gene: 9. Looked up from germline, CDR1 is SGHKS and CDR2 is YYEKEE (reference sequence). CDR3 amino acids: CASSQTSATYYEQYF. CDR3 sequence (DNA): TGTGCCAGCAGCCAGACTAGCGCGACGTACTACGAGCAGTACTTC. The complete variable domain, with remaining parts taken from reference TRBV5-5 and TRBJ2-7, reads DAGVTQSPTHLIKTRGQQVTLRCSPISGHKSVSWYQQVLGQGPQFIFQYYEKEERGRGNFPDRFSARQFPNYSSELNVNALLLGDSALYLCASSQTSATYYEQYFGPGTRLTVT.

CDR3 DNA sequence: TGTGCCACCAGCGGTGGGAGGGCCTACGAGCAGTACTTC. This translates into CATSGGRAYEQYF. This sequence joins TRBV15 and TRBJ2-7, with 7 bases lining up with TRBD2. Germline assignment: CDR1 LNHNV and CDR2 YYDKDF (reference sequence). This CDR3 contains 13 residues. With V trimmed by 5 bases and J by 2 bases, 3 bases remained unmatched.

The J gene is TRBJ2-7, the V gene TRBV28; D may be TRBD1 (6 bases). The CDR3 contains 16 residues. Germline lookup yields CDR1 MDHEN and CDR2 SYDVKM. V lost 4 bases and J 0 bases, leaving 16 bases between the germline ends. The DNA for the CDR3 is TGTGCCAGCAGTTGGACTTCAGGGGCCCCCTCCTACGAGCAGTACTTC. This sequence encodes CASSWTSGAPSYEQYF.

This clonotype was detected only a few times. The chain joins TRBV2 to TRBJ1-3; 11 nucleotides align to TRBD1. Germline CDR1 SNHLY, CDR2 FYNNEI. V lost 6 bases and J lost 4; bases outside the gene matches: 5. The CDR3 runs to 15 residues. The CDR3: CASSPDRGRGNTIYF. Written as DNA, the CDR3 is TGTGCCAGCAGCCCGGACAGGGGGCGCGGAAACACCATATATTTT.

The genes are TRBV10-3 and TRBJ2-1, with 7 bases identical to TRBD1. Germline-derived CDR1 and CDR2 are ENHRY and SYGVKD. This CDR3 has 13 residues. Trimming at V came to 7 bases and at J to 7 bases, leaving 7 bases not matched to a gene. The CDR3 DNA is TGTGCCATCAACCGACAGGGTATGAATGAGCAGTTCTTC. Translating it yields CAINRQGMNEQFF.

In this sample, this clonotype turned up a few times. This chain joins TRBV24-1 and TRBJ2-1; D ambiguous. The CDR3 runs to 15 residues. Germline lookup yields CDR1 KGHDR and CDR2 SFDVKD. Trimming cost V 4 bases and J 6 bases, with 15 bases left between them. CDR3 DNA: TGTGCCACCAGTGAAGGCGGAGCTAGTGTCAATGAGCAGTTCTTC. Its protein product is CATSEGGASVNEQFF.

The chain links TRBV4-1 to TRBJ1-2; D is perhaps TRBD1 (5 bases). The germline CDR1 and CDR2 sequences are MGHRA and YSYEKL. With 5 bases removed from V and 7 bases from J, the gap between germline ends came to 17 bases. The CDR3 has 14 amino acids. The CDR3 spells CASSVGTSTTGYTF. The CDR3 DNA is TGCGCCAGCAGCGTCGGGACGTCCACGACTGGCTACACCTTC.

The V and J genes are TRBV20-1 and TRBJ2-7; 7 bases are a match to TRBD1. The CDR3 contains 14 residues. Per the germline V gene, CDR1 is DFQATT and CDR2 is SNEGSKA (reference sequence). With V trimmed by 1 base and J by 5 bases, 8 bases remained unmatched. The CDR3 sequence is CSARGGTADHEQYF. CDR3 coding DNA: TGCAGTGCTAGAGGGGGGACAGCCGACCACGAGCAGTACTTC.

This sequence joins TRBV20-1 and TRBJ1-6, with 8 bases matching TRBD1. Germline loops: CDR1 DFQATT, CDR2 SNEGSKA (reference sequence). This CDR3 has 15 residues. J lost 7 bases, V lost 3 bases, and 8 bases had no gene match. The CDR3 loop is CSASTTGTGNSPLHF. Written as DNA, the CDR3 is TGCAGTGCTAGCACCACCGGGACAGGAAATTCACCCCTCCACTTT.

The chain combines TRBV29-1 with TRBJ1-1; possibly TRBD1 for D (5 bases). The V gene's germline CDR1 is SQVTM and CDR2 ANQGSEA. This CDR3 is 13 amino acids long. Trimming took 5 bases from V and 6 from J, leaving 16 bases between them. The CDR3 DNA reads TGCAGCGTTCGAGAGGGTCGGGGCGCTGAAGCTTTCTTT. Protein: CSVREGRGAEAFF.

This clonotype occurred a few times. V is TRBV6-2 or TRBV6-3 and J is TRBJ2-5; 9 bases match TRBD2. V trimming: 5 bases; J trimming: 1 base; junction bases outside the gene matches: 5. The CDR3 totals 15 residues. CDR1 is MNHEY, CDR2 SVGEGT, per germline. The CDR3 is CASSTLAGIQETQYF. The CDR3 region has the DNA TGTGCCAGCAGTACTCTAGCGGGGATCCAAGAGACCCAGTACTTC.

Concerning this clonotype: Being one base from a much bigger clone, this may be a read error. The gene calls are TRBV10-3 and TRBJ2-5, with D perhaps matching TRBD1 (5 bases). CDR3 length: 16 residues. Deletions cut 2 bases from V and 3 bases from J, with 16 bases between. Germline V lookup: CDR1 ENHRY, CDR2 SYGVKD. The DNA for the CDR3 is TGTGCCATCAGTGAGCCTGGGGCAGGGTCGAAAGAGACCCAGTACTTC. Amino acid sequence: CAISEPGAGSKETQYF.

The chain employs TRBV7-2 and TRBJ2-1; 9 bases map to TRBD1. Germline V gene sequence: CDR1 SGHTA, CDR2 FQGNSA. The V gene end was trimmed by 5 bases and the J gene end by 0 bases; junction bases not matched to a gene: 8. The CDR3 extends over 17 amino acids. For the CDR3, the DNA is TGTGCCAGCAGCCCTGGACAGGGGTCTCCCTCCTACAATGAGCAGTTCTTC. Translated: CASSPGQGSPSYNEQFF. The whole variable domain, filled in from reference TRBV7-2 and TRBJ2-1, reads GAGVSQSPSNKVTEKGKDVELRCDPISGHTALYWYRQSLGQGLEFLIYFQGNSAPDKSGLPSDRFSAERTGGSVSTLTIQRTQQEDSAVYLCASSPGQGSPSYNEQFFGPGTRLTVL.

The chain carries TRBV7-9 and TRBJ1-6; TRBD1 matches at 8 bases. V shed 5 bases and J 13 bases; nucleotides not matched to a gene: 19. Germline lookup yields CDR1 SEHNR and CDR2 FQNEAQ (reference sequence). CDR3 length: 17 amino acids. CDR3 DNA: TGTGCCAGCAGCACATTTTCCTTCGCTGACAGGGGTCGGCCCCTCCACTTT. This gives the protein CASSTFSFADRGRPLHF.

This clonotype was picked up one time. The J gene is TRBJ2-7, the V gene TRBV6-5; 9 bases align to TRBD1. V was clipped by 2 bases and J by 3 bases; unmatched bases: 8. In germline, CDR1 is MNHEY, CDR2 SVGAGI. The CDR3 length is 16 residues. CDR3 in amino acids: CASSYRDRDRVYEQYF. The CDR3 nucleotides are TGTGCCAGCAGTTACCGAGACCGGGACAGGGTCTACGAGCAGTACTTC.

This chain links TRBV5-5 with TRBJ1-1; maybe TRBD1 (6 bases). The V and J ends lost 0 bases and 6 bases respectively, with 12 bases between them. Germline CDR1 and CDR2: SGHKS and YYEKEE (reference sequence). This CDR3 contains 14 residues. The CDR3 nucleotides are TGTGCCAGCAGCTTGGTCCTCGGGGGGCCTGAAGCTTTCTTT. Its protein product is CASSLVLGGPEAFF.

This clonotype came up many times. The rearrangement links TRBV7-2 to TRBJ2-4; either TRBD1 or TRBD2 may fit D (5 bases each). In germline, CDR1 is SGHTA, CDR2 FQGNSA. V was clipped by 3 bases and J by 3 bases, with 9 bases between them. The CDR3 consists of 14 residues. CDR3: CASSFKGSKNIQYF. CDR3 in DNA: TGTGCCAGCAGCTTTAAGGGGAGCAAAAACATTCAGTACTTC.

This clonotype showed up many times. The chain joins TRBV9 to TRBJ2-5; TRBD2 matches at 9 bases. The germline V gene encodes CDR1 SGDLS and CDR2 YYNGEE. The CDR3 loop spans 14 amino acids. Trimming took 2 bases from V and 5 from J; bases not matched to a gene: 4. The CDR3 DNA follows: TGTGCCAGCAGCGTGGGACTAGCCGGCGAGACCCAGTACTTC. Encoded protein: CASSVGLAGETQYF.

The V call is TRBV7-9, the J call TRBJ2-7; TRBD1 agrees at 8 bases. V dropped 5 bases and J dropped 3; count of bases not matched to a gene: 6. Per germline, CDR1 SEHNR and CDR2 FQNEAQ (reference sequence). The CDR3 runs to 14 residues. The CDR3 loop is CASSLNRGNYEQYF. The CDR3 region has the DNA TGTGCCAGCAGCCTTAACAGGGGGAACTACGAGCAGTACTTC.